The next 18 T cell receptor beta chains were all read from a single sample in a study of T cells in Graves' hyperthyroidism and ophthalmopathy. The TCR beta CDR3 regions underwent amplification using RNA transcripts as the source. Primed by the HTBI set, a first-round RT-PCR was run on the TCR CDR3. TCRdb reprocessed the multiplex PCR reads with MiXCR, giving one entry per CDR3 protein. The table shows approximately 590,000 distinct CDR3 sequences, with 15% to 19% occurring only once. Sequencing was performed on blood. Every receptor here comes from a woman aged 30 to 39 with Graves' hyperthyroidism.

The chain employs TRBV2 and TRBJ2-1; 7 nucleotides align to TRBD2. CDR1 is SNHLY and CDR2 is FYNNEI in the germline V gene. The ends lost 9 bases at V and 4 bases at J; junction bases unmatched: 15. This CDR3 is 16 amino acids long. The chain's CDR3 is CASTPGLAEIYNEQFF. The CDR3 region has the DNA TGTGCCAGTACTCCAGGCCTAGCGGAGATATACAATGAGCAGTTCTTC.

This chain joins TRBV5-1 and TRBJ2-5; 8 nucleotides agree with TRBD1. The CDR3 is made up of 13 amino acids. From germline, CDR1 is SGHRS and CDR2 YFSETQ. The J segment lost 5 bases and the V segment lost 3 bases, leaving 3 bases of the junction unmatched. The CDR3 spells CASSSRQGETQYF. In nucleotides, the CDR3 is TGCGCCAGCAGCTCCCGACAGGGGGAGACCCAGTACTTC.

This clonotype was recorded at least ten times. For the CDR3, the DNA is TGCGCCAGCAGCGGAAACAGCGGAGCTAACTATGGCTACACCTTC. This translates into CASSGNSGANYGYTF. The rearrangement links TRBV5-1 to TRBJ1-2; D is uncertain. Trimming took off 4 bases at V and 0 bases at J, with 13 bases between the two ends. This CDR3 has 15 amino acids. From germline, CDR1 is SGHRS and CDR2 YFSETQ. The complete variable domain, with remaining parts taken from reference TRBV5-1 and TRBJ1-2, reads KAGVTQTPRYLIKTRGQQVTLSCSPISGHRSVSWYQQTPGQGLQFLFEYFSETQRNKGNFPGRFSGRQFSNSRSEMNVSTLELGDSALYLCASSGNSGANYGYTFGSGTRLTVV.

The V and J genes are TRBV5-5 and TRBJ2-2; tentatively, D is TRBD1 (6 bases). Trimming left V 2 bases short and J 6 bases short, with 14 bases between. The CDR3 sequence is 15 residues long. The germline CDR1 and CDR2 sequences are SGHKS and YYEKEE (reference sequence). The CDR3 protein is CASSFEQGLSGELFF. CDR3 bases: TGTGCCAGCAGCTTCGAACAGGGATTGTCCGGGGAGCTGTTTTTT.

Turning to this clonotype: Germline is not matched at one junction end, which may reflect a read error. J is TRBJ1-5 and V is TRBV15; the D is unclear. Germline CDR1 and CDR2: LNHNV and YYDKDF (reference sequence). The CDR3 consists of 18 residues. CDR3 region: CATSSDTGGGYSSQPQHF. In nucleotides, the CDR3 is TGTGCCACCAGCAGCGATACCGGCGGCGGCTATAGCAGTCAGCCCCAGCATTTT.

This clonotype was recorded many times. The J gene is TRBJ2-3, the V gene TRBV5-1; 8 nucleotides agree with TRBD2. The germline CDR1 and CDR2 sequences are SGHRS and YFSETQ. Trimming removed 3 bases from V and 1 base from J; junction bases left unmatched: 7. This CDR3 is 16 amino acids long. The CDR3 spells CASSYRAGEGTDTQYF. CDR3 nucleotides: TGCGCCAGCAGCTATAGAGCGGGAGAAGGCACAGATACGCAGTATTTT. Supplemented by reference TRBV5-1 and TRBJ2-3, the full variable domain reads KAGVTQTPRYLIKTRGQQVTLSCSPISGHRSVSWYQQTPGQGLQFLFEYFSETQRNKGNFPGRFSGRQFSNSRSEMNVSTLELGDSALYLCASSYRAGEGTDTQYFGPGTRLTVL.

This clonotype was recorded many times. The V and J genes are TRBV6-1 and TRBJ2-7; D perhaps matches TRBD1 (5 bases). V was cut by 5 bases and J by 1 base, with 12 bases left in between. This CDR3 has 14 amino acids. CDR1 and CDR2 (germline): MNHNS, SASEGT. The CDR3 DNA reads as TGTGCCAGCAGTCAACAAGGGGTTTCCTACGAGCAGTACTTC. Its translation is CASSQQGVSYEQYF.

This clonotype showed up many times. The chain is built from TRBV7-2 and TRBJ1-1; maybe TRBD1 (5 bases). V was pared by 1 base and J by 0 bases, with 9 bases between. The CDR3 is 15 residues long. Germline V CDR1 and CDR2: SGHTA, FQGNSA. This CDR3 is CASSLGLGLNTEAFF. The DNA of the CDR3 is TGTGCCAGCAGCTTAGGGCTGGGGCTGAACACTGAAGCTTTCTTT.

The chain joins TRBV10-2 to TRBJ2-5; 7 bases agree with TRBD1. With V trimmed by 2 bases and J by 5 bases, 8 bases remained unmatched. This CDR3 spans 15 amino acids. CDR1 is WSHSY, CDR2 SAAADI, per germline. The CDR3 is CASSEVRTGTETQYF. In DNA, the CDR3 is TGCGCCAGCAGTGAGGTCCGGACAGGAACGGAGACCCAGTACTTC.

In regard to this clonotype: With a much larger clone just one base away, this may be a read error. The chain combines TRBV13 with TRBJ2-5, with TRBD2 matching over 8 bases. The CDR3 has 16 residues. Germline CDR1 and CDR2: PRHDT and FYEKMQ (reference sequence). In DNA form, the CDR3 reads TGTGCCAGCAGCTTAGAGGTCGGGAGGGCGGAAGAGGCCCAGTACTTC. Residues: CASSLEVGRAEEAQYF.

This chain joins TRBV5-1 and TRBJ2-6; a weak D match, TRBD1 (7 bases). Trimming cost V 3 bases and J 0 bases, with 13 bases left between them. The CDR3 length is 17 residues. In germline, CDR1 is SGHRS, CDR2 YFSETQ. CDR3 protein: CASSSTGTYSGANVLTF. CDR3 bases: TGCGCCAGCAGCTCGACAGGGACTTACTCTGGGGCCAACGTCCTGACTTTC.

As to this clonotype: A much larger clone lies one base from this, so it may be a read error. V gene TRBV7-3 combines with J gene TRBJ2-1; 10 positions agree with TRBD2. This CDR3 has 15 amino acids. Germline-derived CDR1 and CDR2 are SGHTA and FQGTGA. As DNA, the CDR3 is TGTGCCAGCAGCTTACTGGCTAGCGGGGGAGGGGAGCGGTTCTTC. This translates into CASSLLASGGGERFF.

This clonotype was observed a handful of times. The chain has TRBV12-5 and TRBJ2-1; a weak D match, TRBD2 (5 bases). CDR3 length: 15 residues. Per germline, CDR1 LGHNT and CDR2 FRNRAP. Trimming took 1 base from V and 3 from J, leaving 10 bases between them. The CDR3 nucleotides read TGTGCTAGTGGTTTGGGGCGGGTTGGCTACAATGAGCAGTTCTTC. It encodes CASGLGRVGYNEQFF.

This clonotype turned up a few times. DNA for the CDR3: TGTGCCAGTAAGGGGACTAGCGGAGACTACGAGCAGTACTTC. Translating it yields CASKGTSGDYEQYF. This chain links TRBV19 with TRBJ2-7; 11 positions agree with TRBD2. The CDR3 sequence is 14 residues long. Germline CDR1 reads LNHDA; CDR2 reads SQIVND (reference sequence). The V and J ends lost 7 bases and 3 bases, in that order; junction bases with no gene match: 5.

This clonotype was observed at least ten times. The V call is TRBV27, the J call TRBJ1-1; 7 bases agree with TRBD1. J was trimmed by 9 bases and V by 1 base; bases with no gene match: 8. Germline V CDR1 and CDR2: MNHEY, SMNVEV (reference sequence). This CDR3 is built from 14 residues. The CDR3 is CASSLFQRQGKAFF. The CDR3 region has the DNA TGTGCCAGCAGTTTATTCCAGAGACAGGGTAAAGCTTTCTTT.

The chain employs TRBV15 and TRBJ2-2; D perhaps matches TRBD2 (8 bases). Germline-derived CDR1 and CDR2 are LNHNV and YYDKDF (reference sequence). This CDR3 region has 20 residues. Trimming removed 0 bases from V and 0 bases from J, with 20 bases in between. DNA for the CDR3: TGTGCCACCAGCAGAGACATTGAGCGGGGGACAGAGGCGAACACCGGGGAGCTGTTTTTT. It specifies CATSRDIERGTEANTGELFF.

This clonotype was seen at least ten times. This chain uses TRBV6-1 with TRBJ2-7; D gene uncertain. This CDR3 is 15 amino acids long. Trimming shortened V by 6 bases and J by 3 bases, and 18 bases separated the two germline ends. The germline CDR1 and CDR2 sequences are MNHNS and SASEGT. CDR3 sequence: CASRMTHGFNYEQYF. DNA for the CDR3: TGTGCCAGCAGGATGACACATGGATTCAACTACGAGCAGTACTTC.

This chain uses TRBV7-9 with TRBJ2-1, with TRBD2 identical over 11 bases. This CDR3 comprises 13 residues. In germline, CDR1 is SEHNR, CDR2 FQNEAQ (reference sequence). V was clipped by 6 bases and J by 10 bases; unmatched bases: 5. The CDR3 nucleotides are TGTGCCAGCAGACTAGCGGGAGTGGAAGAGCAGTTCTTC. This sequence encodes CASRLAGVEEQFF.